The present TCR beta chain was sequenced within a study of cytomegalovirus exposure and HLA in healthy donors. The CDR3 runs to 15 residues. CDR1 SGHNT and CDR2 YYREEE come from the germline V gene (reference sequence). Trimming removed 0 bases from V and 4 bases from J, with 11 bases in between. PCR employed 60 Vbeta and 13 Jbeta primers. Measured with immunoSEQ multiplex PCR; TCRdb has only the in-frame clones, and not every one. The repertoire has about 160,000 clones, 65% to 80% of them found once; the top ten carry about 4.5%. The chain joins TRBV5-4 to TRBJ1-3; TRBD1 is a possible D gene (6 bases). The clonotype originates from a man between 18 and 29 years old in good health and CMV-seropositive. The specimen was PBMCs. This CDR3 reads CASSLEGRGGNTIYF. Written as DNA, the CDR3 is TGTGCCAGCAGCTTGGAGGGCAGGGGAGGAAACACCATATATTTT.